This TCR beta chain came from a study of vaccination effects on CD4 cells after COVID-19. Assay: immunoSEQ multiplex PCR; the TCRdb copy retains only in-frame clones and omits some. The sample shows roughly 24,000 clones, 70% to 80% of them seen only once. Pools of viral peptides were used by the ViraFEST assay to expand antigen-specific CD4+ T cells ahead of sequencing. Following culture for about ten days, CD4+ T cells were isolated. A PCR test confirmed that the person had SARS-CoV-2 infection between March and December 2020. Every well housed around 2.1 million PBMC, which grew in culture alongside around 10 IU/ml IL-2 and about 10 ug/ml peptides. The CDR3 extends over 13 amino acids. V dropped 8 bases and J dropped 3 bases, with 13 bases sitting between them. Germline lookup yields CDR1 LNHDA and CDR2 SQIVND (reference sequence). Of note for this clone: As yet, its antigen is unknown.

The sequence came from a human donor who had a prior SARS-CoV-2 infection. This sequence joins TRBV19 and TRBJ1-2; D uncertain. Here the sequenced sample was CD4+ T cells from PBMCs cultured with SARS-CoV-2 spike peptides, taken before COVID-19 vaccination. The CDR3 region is CASGVSRDYGYTF. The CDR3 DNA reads TGTGCCAGTGGCGTTTCTAGGGACTATGGCTACACCTTC.